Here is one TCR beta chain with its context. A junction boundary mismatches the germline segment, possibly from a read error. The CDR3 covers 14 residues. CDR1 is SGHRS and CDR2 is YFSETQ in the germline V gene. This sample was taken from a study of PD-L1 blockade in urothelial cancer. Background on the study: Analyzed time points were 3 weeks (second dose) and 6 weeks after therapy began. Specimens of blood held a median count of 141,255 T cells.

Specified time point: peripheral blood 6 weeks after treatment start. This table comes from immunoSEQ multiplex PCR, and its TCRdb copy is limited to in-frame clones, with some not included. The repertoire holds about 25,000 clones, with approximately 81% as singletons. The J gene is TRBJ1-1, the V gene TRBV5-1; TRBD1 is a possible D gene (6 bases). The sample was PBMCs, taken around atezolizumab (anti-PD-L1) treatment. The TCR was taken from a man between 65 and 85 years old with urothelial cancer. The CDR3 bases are TGCGCCAGCAGCTCCACCACAGGGAACCCTGAAGCTTTCTTT. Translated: CASSSTTGNPEAFF. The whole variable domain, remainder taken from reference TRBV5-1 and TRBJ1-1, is KAGVTQTPRYLIKTRGQQVTLSCSPISGHRSVSWYQQTPGQGLQFLFEYFSETQRNKGNFPGRFSGRQFSNSRSEMNVSTLELGDSALYLCASSSTTGNPEAFFGQGTRLTVV.